This note documents a single T cell receptor (beta chain) sequence. This entry belongs to a study of cytomegalovirus exposure and HLA in healthy donors. PCR employed 60 Vbeta and 13 Jbeta primers. Clones were sequenced by immunoSEQ multiplex PCR, and TCRdb holds only the in-frame ones, with some missing. This repertoire includes more than 95,000 clones. This CDR3 is built from 18 residues. V lost 7 bases to trimming and J lost 5 bases; unmatched junction nucleotides: 20. Germline V CDR1 and CDR2: MDHEN, SYDVKM. The sequencing input was PBMCs. This clonotype was obtained from a middle-aged man in good health and CMV-seronegative. The V call is TRBV28, the J call TRBJ1-2, with 9 bases identical to TRBD1. The CDR3 is CASTNPGTGWTFRYGYTF. In DNA form, the CDR3 reads TGTGCCAGCACTAACCCCGGGACAGGGTGGACTTTTAGGTATGGCTACACCTTC.